These 32 T cell receptor beta chains share one sample of origin, sequenced in a study of T cells in Graves' hyperthyroidism and ophthalmopathy. RNA transcripts provided the source from which TCR beta CDR3 regions were amplified. First-round RT-PCR targeting the TCR CDR3 was performed with the HTBI primer set. TCRdb passed the multiplex PCR reads through MiXCR, listing each CDR3 protein once. This sample yields around 450,000 distinct CDR3 sequences, of which more than 15% are seen a single time; roughly 8% belongs to the top ten. Sequencing was carried out using blood. The receptor source for this set is a woman between 18 and 29 years old with Graves' hyperthyroidism.

This clonotype has a count of ten or more. The chain couples TRBV18 to TRBJ1-5; D might be TRBD1 (5 bases). Germline loops: CDR1 KGHSH, CDR2 LQKENI. The CDR3 runs 14 residues. Trimming took off 2 bases at V and 7 bases at J, with 12 bases between the two ends. The CDR3 loop is CASSPEGIGQPQHF. The CDR3 region has the DNA TGTGCCAGCTCACCAGAGGGGATAGGGCAGCCCCAGCATTTT.

The rearrangement uses TRBV20-1 and TRBJ2-5; 10 nucleotides align to TRBD2. CDR1 is DFQATT, CDR2 SNEGSKA, per germline (reference sequence). The J segment lost 7 bases and the V segment lost 2 bases, leaving 4 bases of the junction unmatched. This CDR3 has 13 amino acids. The CDR3 is CSARSIAGGTQYF. In nucleotides, the CDR3 is TGCAGTGCTAGATCTATAGCGGGGGGGACCCAGTACTTC.

This clonotype was recorded many times. This sequence joins TRBV7-9 and TRBJ1-4; D unclear. The germline V gene encodes CDR1 SEHNR and CDR2 FQNEAQ (reference sequence). CDR3 length equals 12 residues. Trimming stripped 7 bases from V and 8 bases from J, with 11 bases between. The CDR3 is CASTGDGEKLFF. CDR3 DNA sequence: TGTGCCAGCACCGGGGATGGAGAAAAACTGTTTTTT.

CDR3 nucleotide sequence: TGCAGTGCTAGCGGAGAGCGGGGAGGCCTTACGACGATGGGTACGCAGTATTTT. Protein product: CSASGERGGLTTMGTQYF. The chain couples TRBV20-1 to TRBJ2-3; 7 nucleotides match TRBD2. V shed 3 bases and J 8 bases; nucleotides not matched to a gene: 23. This CDR3 has 18 amino acids. The germline V gene encodes CDR1 DFQATT and CDR2 SNEGSKA (reference sequence).

This clonotype was observed at least ten times. The V and J genes are TRBV27 and TRBJ2-7, with D possibly TRBD2 on 7 matching bases. Trimming stripped 8 bases from V and 4 bases from J, with 21 bases between. This CDR3 comprises 15 residues. CDR1 is MNHEY and CDR2 is SMNVEV in the germline V gene (reference sequence). The CDR3 DNA is TGTGCCAGCTGGAACTACAGGGAGGGAGGATACGAGCAGTACTTC. Amino acids: CASWNYREGGYEQYF.

The CDR3, as DNA: TGTGCCAGCAGCCAAGACCAAATGAGGGGGCGCGAGACCCAGTACTTC. Translation gives CASSQDQMRGRETQYF. V is TRBV14 and J is TRBJ2-5, with 7 bases aligning to TRBD1. This CDR3 is built from 16 residues. Germline CDR1 SGHDN, CDR2 FVKESK. V lost 0 bases to trimming and J lost 5 bases; unmatched junction nucleotides: 9. The full variable domain, rest sourced from reference TRBV14 and TRBJ2-5, is EAGVTQFPSHSVIEKGQTVTLRCDPISGHDNLYWYRRVMGKEIKFLLHFVKESKQDESGMPNNRFLAERTGGTYSTLKVQPAELEDSGVYFCASSQDQMRGRETQYFGPGTRLLVL.

In this sample, this clonotype turned up many times. This chain joins TRBV3-1 and TRBJ2-2; D is perhaps TRBD2 (5 bases). Trimming stripped 1 base from V and 2 bases from J, with 11 bases between. The CDR3 runs 16 residues. Germline V gene data show CDR1 as LGHDT and CDR2 as YNNKEL (reference sequence). CDR3 amino acids: CASSQGRGRNTGELFF. The CDR3 DNA reads TGTGCCAGCAGCCAAGGACGCGGGCGAAACACCGGGGAGCTGTTTTTT.

This sequence joins TRBV2 and TRBJ1-6, with 7 bases matching TRBD1. Germline CDR1 and CDR2: SNHLY and FYNNEI. The ends lost 7 bases at V and 4 bases at J; junction bases unmatched: 7. The CDR3 runs to 15 residues. This CDR3 is CASKLRDSYNSPLHF. The CDR3 nucleotides are TGTGCCAGCAAACTCCGGGACAGTTATAATTCACCCCTCCACTTT.

This clonotype occurred many times. The rearrangement joins TRBV28 to TRBJ1-3; 9 nucleotides align to TRBD1. With 5 bases clipped from V and 3 bases from J, the junction kept 8 bases outside the gene matches. CDR3 length: 16 residues. CDR1 and CDR2 (germline): MDHEN, SYDVKM. CDR3 nucleotides: TGTGCCAGCAGTCCTGGGACAGGGTTTAATGGAAACACCATATATTTT. As protein: CASSPGTGFNGNTIYF.

This clonotype was seen repeatedly, ten times or more. CDR3 region: CSASVGQGVYEQYF. CDR3 coding DNA: TGCAGTGCTAGCGTCGGGCAGGGGGTATACGAGCAGTACTTC. The rearrangement joins TRBV20-1 to TRBJ2-7; 7 nucleotides match TRBD1. The CDR3 has 14 residues. Germline V lookup: CDR1 DFQATT, CDR2 SNEGSKA (reference sequence). The junction had 9 bases not matched to a gene; V was cut back by 3 bases and J by 4 bases.

The chain employs TRBV24-1 and TRBJ2-3; possibly TRBD1 or TRBD2 for D (5 bases each). V lost 6 bases and J lost 6, with 21 bases in between. The CDR3 contains 16 residues. The germline gives CDR1 KGHDR, CDR2 SFDVKD. CDR3 DNA sequence: TGTGCCACCAGTCCTACCGGGGCTGTCGGTTCCGATACGCAGTATTTT. Protein: CATSPTGAVGSDTQYF.

In its sample, this clonotype was seen many times. This chain links TRBV12-3 or TRBV12-4 with TRBJ2-2; D may correspond to TRBD1 or TRBD2 (5 bases each). Trimming shortened V by 7 bases and J by 1 base, and 10 bases separated the two germline ends. This CDR3 region has 14 residues. The CDR3 DNA reads as TGTGCCAGCACCCCGAGGGGGAACACCGGGGAGCTGTTTTTT. Translation: CASTPRGNTGELFF.

The table lists this clonotype with many counts. This rearrangement joins TRBV28 to TRBJ2-1, with 8 bases identical to TRBD2. Germline loops: CDR1 MDHEN, CDR2 SYDVKM. CDR3 size: 17 residues. V was pared by 0 bases and J by 7 bases, with 11 bases of the junction left unmatched. The chain's CDR3 is CASSLWRGEIFGNEQFF. DNA of the CDR3: TGTGCCAGCAGTTTATGGCGGGGGGAAATTTTTGGGAATGAGCAGTTCTTC.

The V gene is TRBV6-1, the J gene TRBJ1-1, with no clear D. Germline CDR1 is MNHNS and CDR2 is SASEGT. Trimming left V 6 bases short and J 1 base short, with 12 bases between. The CDR3 runs to 14 residues. The CDR3 region is CASRVSAGNTEAFF. The CDR3 DNA is TGTGCCAGCAGGGTCTCGGCAGGGAACACTGAAGCTTTCTTT.

The V call is TRBV9, the J call TRBJ1-3, with D possibly TRBD1 on 6 matching bases. V shed 3 bases and J shed 2 bases, with 12 bases lying between them. CDR3 length equals 15 residues. Germline V CDR1 and CDR2: SGDLS, YYNGEE. The DNA of the CDR3 is TGTGCCAGCAGCGCTCAGGGGTTCCCTGGAAACACCATATATTTT. Translation gives CASSAQGFPGNTIYF.

The CDR3 reads CASSTLSQTSTYGYTF. CDR3 in DNA: TGTGCCAGTAGTACCTTGTCACAAACATCTACATATGGCTACACCTTC. The V gene is TRBV19, the J gene TRBJ1-2; D is unclear. The V gene's germline CDR1 is LNHDA and CDR2 SQIVND (reference sequence). Trimming left V 4 bases short and J 5 bases short, with 20 bases between. The CDR3 totals 16 residues.

This clonotype has at least ten counts. CDR3 coding DNA: TGTGCCAGCAGCTCACGGGGCGGGTCCTCGGGGAATGAGCAGTTCTTC. Translated: CASSSRGGSSGNEQFF. V is TRBV6-2 or TRBV6-3 and J is TRBJ2-1; perhaps D is TRBD1 or TRBD2 (5 bases each). Germline-derived CDR1 and CDR2 are MNHEY and SVGEGT. V was pared by 6 bases and J by 7 bases, with 22 bases between. The CDR3 covers 16 residues.

This clonotype was counted many times. This sequence joins TRBV5-1 and TRBJ2-7; D gene uncertain. Trimming took off 4 bases at V and 3 bases at J, with 11 bases between the two ends. The CDR3 has 13 residues. Germline V gives CDR1 SGHRS, CDR2 YFSETQ. The CDR3 region is CASSRRSYYEQYF. The DNA for the CDR3 is TGCGCCAGCAGCCGTCGGAGTTACTACGAGCAGTACTTC.

This clonotype was detected many times. The gene calls are TRBV2 and TRBJ2-1; 7 bases fit TRBD2. Trimming took 10 bases from V and 6 from J; bases not matched to a gene: 12. CDR1 and CDR2 from the germline V gene are SNHLY and FYNNEI. The CDR3 is 14 amino acids. The CDR3 here is CATIPGLSPNEQFF. As DNA, the CDR3 is TGTGCCACGATTCCGGGACTATCCCCCAATGAGCAGTTCTTC. Drawing the rest from reference TRBV2 and TRBJ2-1, the complete variable domain is EPEVTQTPSHQVTQMGQEVILRCVPISNHLYFYWYRQILGQKVEFLVSFYNNEISEKSEIFDDQFSVERPDGSNFTLKIRSTKLEDSAMYFCATIPGLSPNEQFFGPGTRLTVL.

This clonotype was seen a handful of times. The genes are TRBV6-2 or TRBV6-3 and TRBJ2-7, with 8 bases lining up with TRBD1. The V segment lost 1 base and the J segment 5 bases; nucleotides outside the gene matches: 10. The length of the CDR3 is 16 residues. Germline-derived CDR1 and CDR2 are MNHEY and SVGEGT. CDR3 sequence: CASSYFSGAGGDEQYF. The CDR3 region has the DNA TGTGCCAGCAGTTACTTCTCCGGGGCAGGGGGCGACGAGCAGTACTTC.

This clonotype appeared many times. The chain recombines TRBV5-1 with TRBJ2-1; TRBD2 matches at 10 bases. J lost 5 bases, V lost 4 bases, and 3 bases had no gene match. This CDR3 has 14 residues. Germline CDR1 SGHRS, CDR2 YFSETQ. DNA for the CDR3: TGCGCCAGCAGCCTAGGGACTAGCGACAATGAGCAGTTCTTC. This translates into CASSLGTSDNEQFF.

This clonotype has ten or more counts. V usage is TRBV7-9 and J usage is TRBJ2-3; D gene ambiguous. CDR3 length: 13 amino acids. V gave up 5 bases and J gave up 6 bases, with 12 bases separating them. The V gene's germline CDR1 is SEHNR and CDR2 FQNEAQ (reference sequence). The CDR3 DNA reads as TGTGCCAGCAGCGTTGGGCGACCCGATACGCAGTATTTT. Protein sequence: CASSVGRPDTQYF.

This clonotype was observed many times. This rearrangement joins TRBV2 to TRBJ1-6; a weak D match, TRBD1 (6 bases). Trimming left V 8 bases short and J 12 bases short, with 20 bases between. Looked up from germline, CDR1 is SNHLY and CDR2 is FYNNEI. CDR3 length: 14 residues. The CDR3 nucleotides are TGTGCCAGCTTCCTGAAGCCGGGGGGACAACCCCTCCACTTT. It yields the protein CASFLKPGGQPLHF.

The chain employs TRBV6-2 or TRBV6-3 and TRBJ1-1; a possible D gene is TRBD1 (6 bases). The germline V gene has CDR1 MNHEY and CDR2 SVGEGT. This CDR3 is built from 14 residues. V shed 6 bases and J shed 0 bases, with 11 bases lying between them. The CDR3 here is CASSHREMNTEAFF. The CDR3 nucleotides are TGTGCCAGCAGCCACAGGGAGATGAACACTGAAGCTTTCTTT.

V is TRBV4-2 and J is TRBJ2-7; D may be TRBD1 (5 bases). This CDR3 has 14 amino acids. Germline V gene lookup returns CDR1 LGHNA and CDR2 YNFKEQ. V dropped 0 bases and J dropped 6 bases, with 12 bases sitting between them. The CDR3 nucleotides read TGTGCCAGCAGCCAAGACCTCCAGGGCCGCGAGCAGTACTTC. It is translated as CASSQDLQGREQYF.

This clonotype was observed many times. This chain joins TRBV3-1 and TRBJ2-5, with a tentative D call TRBD2 (6 bases). V was trimmed by 3 bases and J by 11 bases, leaving 16 bases between them. CDR3 size: 13 residues. CDR1 and CDR2 from the germline V gene are LGHDT and YNNKEL (reference sequence). Here the CDR3 reads CASSHGTPSFQYF. CDR3 bases: TGTGCCAGCAGCCATGGGACTCCGTCGTTTCAGTACTTC.

This clonotype was counted only a few times. The CDR3 DNA sequence: TGTGCCACCAGCAGATACGGGACTTCCAATGAGCAGTTCTTC. It is translated as CATSRYGTSNEQFF. V gene TRBV15 combines with J gene TRBJ2-1; a possible D gene is TRBD2 (6 bases). Deletions cut 2 bases from V and 6 bases from J, with 11 bases between. This CDR3 is built from 14 residues. Looked up from germline, CDR1 is LNHNV and CDR2 is YYDKDF (reference sequence).

This chain connects TRBV5-4 to TRBJ1-1; TRBD1 matches at 7 bases. V lost 4 bases, J lost 2 bases, and 5 bases stayed unmatched. CDR1 SGHNT and CDR2 YYREEE come from the germline V gene (reference sequence). There are 14 residues in the CDR3. This CDR3 reads CASSGRQGNTEAFF. In DNA, the CDR3 is TGTGCCAGCAGCGGACGACAGGGAAACACTGAAGCTTTCTTT.

This clonotype was seen many times. The gene calls are TRBV3-1 and TRBJ2-7; D is unclear. V was shortened by 4 bases and J by 7 bases, with 8 bases between the two germline ends. Germline V gene sequence: CDR1 LGHDT, CDR2 YNNKEL (reference sequence). CDR3 length equals 11 residues. CDR3 sequence: CASSRTGEQYF. The CDR3 bases are TGTGCCAGCAGCCGGACCGGGGAGCAGTACTTC.

This clonotype has a count of ten or more. The chain uses TRBV20-1 and TRBJ2-7; perhaps D is TRBD1 or TRBD2 (7 bases each). Trimming left V 3 bases short and J 4 bases short, with 16 bases between. This CDR3 spans 14 amino acids. Per germline, CDR1 DFQATT and CDR2 SNEGSKA (reference sequence). CDR3 protein: CSARARGGAYEQYF. The CDR3 DNA follows: TGCAGTGCTAGGGCCAGGGGGGGGGCGTACGAGCAGTACTTC.

The sample holds many counts of this clonotype. The chain joins TRBV6-2 or TRBV6-3 to TRBJ2-7; TRBD2 matches 8 bases. The CDR3 runs 16 residues. V shed 2 bases and J 2 bases; nucleotides not matched to a gene: 8. Germline V gene data show CDR1 as MNHEY and CDR2 as SVGEGT. CDR3 coding DNA: TGTGCCAGCAGTTACGCCCCGGGGACTAGGACCTACGAGCAGTACTTC. Translating it yields CASSYAPGTRTYEQYF.

The table lists this clonotype with many counts. This rearrangement joins TRBV11-3 to TRBJ2-2; D unresolved. Germline values: CDR1 SGHNT, CDR2 YENEEA. The CDR3 is 16 residues long. Trimming left V 2 bases short and J 2 bases short, with 12 bases between. Written as DNA, the CDR3 is TGTGCCAGCAGCTTACAGGCGACTGGCAACACCGGGGAGCTGTTTTTT. Translating it yields CASSLQATGNTGELFF.